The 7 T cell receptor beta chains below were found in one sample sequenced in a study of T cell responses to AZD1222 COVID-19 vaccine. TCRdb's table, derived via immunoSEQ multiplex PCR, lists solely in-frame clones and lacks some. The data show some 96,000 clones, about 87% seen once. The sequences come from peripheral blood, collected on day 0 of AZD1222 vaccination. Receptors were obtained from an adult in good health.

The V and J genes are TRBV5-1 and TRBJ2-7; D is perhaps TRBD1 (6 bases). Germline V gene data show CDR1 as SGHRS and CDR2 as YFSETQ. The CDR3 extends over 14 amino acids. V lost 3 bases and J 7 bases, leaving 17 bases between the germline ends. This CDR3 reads CASSSKQGSGEQYF. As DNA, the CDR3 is TGCGCCAGCAGCTCCAAACAGGGATCGGGGGAGCAGTACTTC.

The CDR3: CASSESSFYTDTQYF. CDR3 sequence (DNA): TGTGCCAGCAGTGAGAGCAGCTTTTACACAGATACGCAGTATTTT. The chain employs TRBV2 and TRBJ2-3; D is uncertain. Deletions cut 3 bases from V and 2 bases from J, with 12 bases between. There are 15 residues in the CDR3. Germline V gene data show CDR1 as SNHLY and CDR2 as FYNNEI.

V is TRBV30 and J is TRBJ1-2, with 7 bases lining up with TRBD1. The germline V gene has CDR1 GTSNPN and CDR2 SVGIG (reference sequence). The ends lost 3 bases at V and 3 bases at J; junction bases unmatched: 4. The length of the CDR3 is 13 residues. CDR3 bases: TGTGCCTGGAGCACAGGGGCCGACTATGGCTACACCTTC. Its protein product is CAWSTGADYGYTF.

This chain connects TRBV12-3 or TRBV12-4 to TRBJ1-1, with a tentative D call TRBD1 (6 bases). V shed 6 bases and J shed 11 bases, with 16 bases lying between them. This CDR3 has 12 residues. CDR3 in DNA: TGTGCCAGCAGCTCACAGGGACCTCGGGCTTTCTTT. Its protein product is CASSSQGPRAFF.

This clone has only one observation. CDR3 sequence reads: CASSLRQPQRYGYTF. The CDR3 DNA reads as TGTGCCAGTAGTCTTCGACAGCCCCAACGCTATGGCTACACCTTC. The chain recombines TRBV19 with TRBJ1-2; D might be TRBD1 (5 bases). Germline loops: CDR1 LNHDA, CDR2 SQIVND (reference sequence). This CDR3 region has 15 residues. Trimming took off 5 bases at V and 4 bases at J, with 17 bases between the two ends.

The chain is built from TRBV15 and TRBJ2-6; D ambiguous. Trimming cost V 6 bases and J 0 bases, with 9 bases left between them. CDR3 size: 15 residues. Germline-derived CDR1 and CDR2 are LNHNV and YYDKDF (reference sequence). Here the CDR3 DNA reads TGTGCCACCAGGAGGTCCGGCTCTGGGGCCAACGTCCTGACTTTC. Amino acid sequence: CATRRSGSGANVLTF. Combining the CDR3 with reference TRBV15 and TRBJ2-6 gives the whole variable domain DAMVIQNPRYQVTQFGKPVTLSCSQTLNHNVMYWYQQKSSQAPKLLFHYYDKDFNNEADTPDNFQSRRPNTSFCFLDIRSPGLGDTAMYLCATRRSGSGANVLTFGAGSRLTVL.

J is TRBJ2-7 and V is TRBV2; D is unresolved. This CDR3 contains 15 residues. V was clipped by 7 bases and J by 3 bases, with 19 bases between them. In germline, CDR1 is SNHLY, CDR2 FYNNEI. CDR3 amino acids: CASTLGQTSIYEQYF. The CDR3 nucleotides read TGTGCCAGCACCTTGGGCCAGACTTCAATCTACGAGCAGTACTTC.